This T cell receptor (beta chain) was sequenced in a study of blood T cell repertoires in COVID-19. For the study at large: Italy, Spain and the United States were the sources of the convalescent and acute COVID-19 samples. T cells, B-cell-depleted T cells, or PBMCs supplied cDNA or gDNA.

This CDR3 spans 11 amino acids. Germline loops: CDR1 LGHNT, CDR2 FRNRAP. V gave up 6 bases and J gave up 4 bases, with 6 bases separating them. Original processing methods: Amplifying reference gene primers gave estimates of nucleated cell counts. The repertoire was sequenced with immunoSEQ multiplex PCR; TCRdb's copy has only in-frame clones and lacks some. That table supplies the V and J calls and clone size; D and trimming were determined from the DNA. The sample gives 75,000 to 95,000 clones, over 70% of which show up once; around 6.1% is in the top ten. The chain recombines TRBV12-5 with TRBJ1-1; D not resolved. The material sequenced was peripheral blood. This receptor was identified in a man aged 50-60 years with active COVID-19. CDR3 residues: CASGVSTEAFF. The CDR3 DNA is TGTGCTAGTGGAGTGAGCACTGAAGCTTTCTTT.